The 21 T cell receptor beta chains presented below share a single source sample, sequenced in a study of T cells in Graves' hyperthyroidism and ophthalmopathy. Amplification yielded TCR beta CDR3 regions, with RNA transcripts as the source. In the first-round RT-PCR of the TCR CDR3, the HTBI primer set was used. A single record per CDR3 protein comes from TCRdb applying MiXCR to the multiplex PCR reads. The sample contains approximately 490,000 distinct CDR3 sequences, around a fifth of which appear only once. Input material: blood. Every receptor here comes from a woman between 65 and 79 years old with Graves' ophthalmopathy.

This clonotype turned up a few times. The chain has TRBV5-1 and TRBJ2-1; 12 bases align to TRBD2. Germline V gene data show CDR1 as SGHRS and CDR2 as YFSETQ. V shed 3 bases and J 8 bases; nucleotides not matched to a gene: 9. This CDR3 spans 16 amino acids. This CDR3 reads CASSSRLAGEGYEQFF. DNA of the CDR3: TGCGCCAGCAGCTCCAGACTAGCGGGAGAGGGGTATGAGCAGTTCTTC.

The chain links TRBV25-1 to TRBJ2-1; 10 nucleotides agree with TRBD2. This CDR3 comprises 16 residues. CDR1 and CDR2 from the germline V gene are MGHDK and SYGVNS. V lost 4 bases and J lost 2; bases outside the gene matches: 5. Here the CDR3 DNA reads TGTGCCAGCAGTGCCCTAGCGGGAGTCCCCTACAATGAGCAGTTCTTC. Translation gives CASSALAGVPYNEQFF. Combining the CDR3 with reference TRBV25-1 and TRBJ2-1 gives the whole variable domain EADIYQTPRYLVIGTGKKITLECSQTMGHDKMYWYQQDPGMELHLIHYSYGVNSTEKGDLSSESTVSRIRTEHFPLTLESARPSHTSQYLCASSALAGVPYNEQFFGPGTRLTVL.

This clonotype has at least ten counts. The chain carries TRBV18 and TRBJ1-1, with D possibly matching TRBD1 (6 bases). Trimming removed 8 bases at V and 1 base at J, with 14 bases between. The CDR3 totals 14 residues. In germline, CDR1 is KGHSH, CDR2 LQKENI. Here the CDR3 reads CASSPPGQNTEAFF. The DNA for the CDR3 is TGTGCCAGCAGTCCTCCGGGACAGAACACTGAAGCTTTCTTT.

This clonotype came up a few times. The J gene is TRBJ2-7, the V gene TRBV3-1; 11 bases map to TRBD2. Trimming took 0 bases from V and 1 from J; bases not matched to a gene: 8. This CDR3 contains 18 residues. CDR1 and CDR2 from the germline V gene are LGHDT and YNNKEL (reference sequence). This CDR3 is CASSQDGWLAGGSYEQYF. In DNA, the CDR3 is TGTGCCAGCAGCCAAGATGGATGGTTAGCGGGAGGGTCCTACGAGCAGTACTTC.

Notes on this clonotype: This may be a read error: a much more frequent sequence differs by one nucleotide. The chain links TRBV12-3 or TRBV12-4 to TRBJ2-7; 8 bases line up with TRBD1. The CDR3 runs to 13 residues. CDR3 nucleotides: TGTGCCAGCGGAACCCAGGGGGCCTACGGGCAGTACTTC. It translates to CASGTQGAYGQYF.

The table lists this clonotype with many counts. The CDR3 DNA reads TGTGCCAGCAGCTTAGGCGGGGGGTCTCAGCCCCAGCATTTT. Its protein is CASSLGGGSQPQHF. This chain joins TRBV7-2 and TRBJ1-5; weak D call: TRBD1 (5 bases). The V gene lost 1 base and the J gene lost 6 bases, with 10 bases spanning the gap. CDR1 and CDR2 from the germline V gene are SGHTA and FQGNSA. The CDR3 has 14 residues.

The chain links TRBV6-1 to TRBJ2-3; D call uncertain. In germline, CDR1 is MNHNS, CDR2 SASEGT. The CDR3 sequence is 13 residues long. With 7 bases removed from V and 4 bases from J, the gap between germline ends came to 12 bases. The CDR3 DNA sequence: TGTGCCAGCACGCTAGTTCACCCAGATACGCAGTATTTT. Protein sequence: CASTLVHPDTQYF.

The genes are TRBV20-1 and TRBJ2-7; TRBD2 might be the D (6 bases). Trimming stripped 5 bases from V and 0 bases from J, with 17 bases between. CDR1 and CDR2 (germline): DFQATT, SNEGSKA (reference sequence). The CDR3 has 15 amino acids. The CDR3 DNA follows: TGCAGTGCTCGCCAAGGCGCGGGGTACTCCTACGAGCAGTACTTC. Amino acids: CSARQGAGYSYEQYF.

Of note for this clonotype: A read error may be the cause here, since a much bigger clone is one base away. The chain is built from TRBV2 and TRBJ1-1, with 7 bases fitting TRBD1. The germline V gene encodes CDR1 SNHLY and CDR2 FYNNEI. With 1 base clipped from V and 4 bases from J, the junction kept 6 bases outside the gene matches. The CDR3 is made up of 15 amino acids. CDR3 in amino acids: CASSEDSGGRTEAFF. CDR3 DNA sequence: TGTGCCAGCAGTGAAGATTCAGGGGGACGCACTGAAGCTTTCTTT. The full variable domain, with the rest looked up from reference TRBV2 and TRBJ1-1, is EPEVTQTPSHQVTQMGQEVILRCVPISNHLYFYWYRQILGQKVEFLVSFYNNEISEKSEIFDDQFSVERPDGSNFTLKIRSTKLEDSAMYFCASSEDSGGRTEAFFGQGTRLTVV.

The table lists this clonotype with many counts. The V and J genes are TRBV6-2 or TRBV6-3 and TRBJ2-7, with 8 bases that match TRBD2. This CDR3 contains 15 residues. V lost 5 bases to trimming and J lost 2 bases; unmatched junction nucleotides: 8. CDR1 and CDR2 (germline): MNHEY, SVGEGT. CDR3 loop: CASSDLAGKAYEQYF. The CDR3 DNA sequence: TGTGCCAGCAGTGATCTAGCGGGTAAAGCCTACGAGCAGTACTTC.

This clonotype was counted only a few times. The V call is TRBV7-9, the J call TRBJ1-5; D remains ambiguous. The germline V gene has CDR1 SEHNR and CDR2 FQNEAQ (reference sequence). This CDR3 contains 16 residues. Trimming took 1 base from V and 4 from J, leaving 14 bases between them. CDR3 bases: TGTGCCAGCAGCTTAGAGAGCCGACTATCAAATCAGCCCCAGCATTTT. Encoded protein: CASSLESRLSNQPQHF.

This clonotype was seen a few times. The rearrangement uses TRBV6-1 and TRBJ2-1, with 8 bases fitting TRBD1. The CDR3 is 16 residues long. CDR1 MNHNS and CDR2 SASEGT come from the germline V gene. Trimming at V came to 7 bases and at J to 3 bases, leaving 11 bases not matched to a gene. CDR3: CASNGHRGSVYNEQFF. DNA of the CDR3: TGTGCCAGCAACGGACACAGGGGGAGTGTCTACAATGAGCAGTTCTTC.

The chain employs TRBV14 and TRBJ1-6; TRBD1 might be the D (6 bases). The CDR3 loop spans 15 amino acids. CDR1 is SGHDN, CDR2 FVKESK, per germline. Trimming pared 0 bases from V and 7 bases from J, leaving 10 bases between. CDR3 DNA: TGTGCCAGCAGCCAAGAGGGGGCGAGGAATTCACCCCTCCACTTT. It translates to CASSQEGARNSPLHF.

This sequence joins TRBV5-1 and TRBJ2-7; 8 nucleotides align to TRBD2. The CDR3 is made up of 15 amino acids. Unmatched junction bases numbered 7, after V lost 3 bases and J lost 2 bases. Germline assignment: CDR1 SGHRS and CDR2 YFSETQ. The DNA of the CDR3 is TGCGCCAGCAGCTCGGGGGGGGGGGCTGCCTACGAGCAGTACTTC. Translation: CASSSGGGAAYEQYF.

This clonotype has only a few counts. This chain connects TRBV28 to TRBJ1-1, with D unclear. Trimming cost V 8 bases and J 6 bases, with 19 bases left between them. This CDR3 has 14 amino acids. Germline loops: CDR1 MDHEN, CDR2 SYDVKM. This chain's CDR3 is CASSSGPGRAEAFF. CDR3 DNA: TGTGCCAGCTCCTCAGGACCGGGAAGGGCTGAAGCTTTCTTT.

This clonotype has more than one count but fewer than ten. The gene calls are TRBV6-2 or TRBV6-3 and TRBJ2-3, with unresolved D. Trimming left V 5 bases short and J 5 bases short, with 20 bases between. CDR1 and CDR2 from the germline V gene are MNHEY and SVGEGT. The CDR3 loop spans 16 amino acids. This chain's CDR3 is CASSAEAGFEGDTQYF. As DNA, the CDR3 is TGTGCCAGCAGTGCCGAGGCCGGGTTCGAAGGAGATACGCAGTATTTT.

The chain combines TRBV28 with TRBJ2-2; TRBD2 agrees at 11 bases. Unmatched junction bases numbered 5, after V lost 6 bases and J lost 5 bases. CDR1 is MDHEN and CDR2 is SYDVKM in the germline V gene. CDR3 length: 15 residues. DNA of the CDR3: TGTGCCAGCAGCCCATCTAGCGGGAGGACCGGGGAGCTGTTTTTT. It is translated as CASSPSSGRTGELFF.

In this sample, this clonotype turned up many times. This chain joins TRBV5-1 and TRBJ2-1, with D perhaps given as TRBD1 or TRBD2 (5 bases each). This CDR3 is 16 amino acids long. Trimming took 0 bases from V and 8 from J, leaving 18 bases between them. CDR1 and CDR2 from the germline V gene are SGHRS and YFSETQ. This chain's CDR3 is CASSLAGANPPHEQFF. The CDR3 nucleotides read TGCGCCAGCAGCTTGGCCGGGGCGAACCCCCCTCATGAGCAGTTCTTC. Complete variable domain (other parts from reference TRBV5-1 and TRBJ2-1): KAGVTQTPRYLIKTRGQQVTLSCSPISGHRSVSWYQQTPGQGLQFLFEYFSETQRNKGNFPGRFSGRQFSNSRSEMNVSTLELGDSALYLCASSLAGANPPHEQFFGPGTRLTVL.

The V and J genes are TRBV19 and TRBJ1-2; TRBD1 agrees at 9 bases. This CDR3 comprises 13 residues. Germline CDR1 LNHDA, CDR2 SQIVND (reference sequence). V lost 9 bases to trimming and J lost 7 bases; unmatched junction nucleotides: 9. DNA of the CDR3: TGTGCCAGCCGGGACAGGGTAATGAGTGGCTACACCTTC. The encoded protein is CASRDRVMSGYTF.

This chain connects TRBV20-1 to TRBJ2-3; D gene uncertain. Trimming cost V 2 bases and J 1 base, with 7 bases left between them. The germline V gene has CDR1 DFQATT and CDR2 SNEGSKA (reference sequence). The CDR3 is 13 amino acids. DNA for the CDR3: TGCAGTGCTAGATTTCTCCGCACAGATACGCAGTATTTT. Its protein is CSARFLRTDTQYF.

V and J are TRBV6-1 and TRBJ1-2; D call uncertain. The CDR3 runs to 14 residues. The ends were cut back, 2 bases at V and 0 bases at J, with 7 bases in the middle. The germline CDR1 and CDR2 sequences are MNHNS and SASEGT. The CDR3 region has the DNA TGTGCCAGCAGTGAAATGGCGTCTAACTATGGCTACACCTTC. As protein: CASSEMASNYGYTF.